This TCR beta chain was observed in a study of CD8 T cells in Susac syndrome. Controls were age- and sex-matched healthy donors. Trimming cost V 2 bases and J 9 bases, with 5 bases left between them. The CDR3 has 12 residues. After extraction with the RNeasy kit, about 0.45 to 1 ug of the RNA was reverse transcribed using random hexamers. The CDR3 of TCR beta was amplified by immunoSEQ multiplex PCR across 54 Vbeta and 13 Jbeta. TCRdb passed the immunoSEQ multiplex PCR reads through MiXCR, listing each CDR3 protein once. Here the sample spans 110,000 or so distinct CDR3 sequences, around nine tenths being singletons.

The sample consisted of CD4+ T cells from PBMCs. The sequence came from a human donor in good health. This chain joins TRBV12-3 or TRBV12-4 and TRBJ1-6, with D hard to call. This CDR3 is CASSLRASPLHF. CDR3 nucleotides: TGTGCCAGCAGTTTAAGAGCTTCACCCCTCCACTTT.